The 32 T cell receptor beta chains listed next were all sequenced from one sample in a study of shared clonotypes between healthy human individuals. Naive CD8 cells, CD45RO-negative and positively selected for CCR7, excluded terminally differentiated effector memory CD45RA+ cells. Clones were read by immunoSEQ multiplex PCR, and TCRdb kept only the in-frame ones, dropping some. The repertoire consists of roughly 2,000,000 clones, with about 95% occurring once and the leading ten covering approximately 1.2%. Sequenced material: naive CD8+ T cells sorted from blood. These TCRs come from a young man in good health.

This clone appeared once. The V call is TRBV5-6, the J call TRBJ2-5; 8 nucleotides match TRBD1. The J segment lost 4 bases and the V segment lost 7 bases, leaving 15 bases of the junction unmatched. The germline CDR1 and CDR2 sequences are SGHDT and YYEEEE. This CDR3 has 16 amino acids. As DNA, the CDR3 is TGTGCCAGCCGAGGATCGGACAGGGATGTCCGAGAGACCCAGTACTTC. Translated: CASRGSDRDVRETQYF.

This chain connects TRBV19 to TRBJ2-3, with TRBD1 as a possible D gene (6 bases). The CDR3 runs to 14 residues. The germline V gene encodes CDR1 LNHDA and CDR2 SQIVND (reference sequence). The V end lost 10 bases, the J end lost 6 bases, and 20 bases lay between the germline ends. The CDR3 nucleotides read TGTGCCACCGAAAGTGGACAGCTAGGCGATACGCAGTATTTT. This sequence encodes CATESGQLGDTQYF.

V is TRBV4-1 and J is TRBJ1-1; D perhaps matches TRBD1 (6 bases). The CDR3 extends over 15 amino acids. V lost 2 bases, J lost 4 bases, and 14 bases lay in between. In germline, CDR1 is MGHRA, CDR2 YSYEKL. In nucleotides, the CDR3 is TGCGCCAGCAGCCAACCCCTAGGAGGGGGCACTGAAGCTTTCTTT. Amino acid sequence: CASSQPLGGGTEAFF.

The V and J genes are TRBV10-2 and TRBJ2-7; weak D call: TRBD2 (6 bases). Trimming left V 7 bases short and J 3 bases short, with 13 bases between. This CDR3 is 13 amino acids long. Germline CDR1 reads WSHSY; CDR2 reads SAAADI. The CDR3 coding sequence is TGCGCCAGCATCGCGGGATTCGGCTACGAGCAGTACTTC. Translation gives CASIAGFGYEQYF.

The CDR3, as DNA: TGTGCCAGCAGTGAATTTATCGGTGAGGGAGAGACCCAGTACTTC. Residues: CASSEFIGEGETQYF. The chain is built from TRBV25-1 and TRBJ2-5; D might be TRBD2 (5 bases). The CDR3 runs 15 residues. In germline, CDR1 is MGHDK, CDR2 SYGVNS. Trimming removed 1 base at V and 4 bases at J, with 13 bases between.

The chain recombines TRBV11-2 with TRBJ2-5; 13 nucleotides align to TRBD2. CDR3 length: 17 residues. The germline V gene has CDR1 SGHAT and CDR2 FQNNGV. J gave up 4 bases and V 1 base, and 6 bases lay outside the gene matches. CDR3: CASSLVGTSGAGETQYF. As DNA, the CDR3 is TGTGCCAGCAGCTTAGTAGGGACTAGCGGGGCTGGAGAGACCCAGTACTTC.

This chain connects TRBV4-1 to TRBJ1-6, with 7 bases identical to TRBD1. Germline V gives CDR1 MGHRA, CDR2 YSYEKL. The V and J ends lost 0 bases and 10 bases, in that order; junction bases with no gene match: 9. The CDR3 runs to 16 residues. The CDR3 reads CASSQDRTGPASPLHF. CDR3 coding DNA: TGCGCCAGCAGCCAAGATAGGACAGGACCAGCATCACCCCTCCACTTT.

This sequence joins TRBV5-4 and TRBJ1-1; no clear D. The V gene's germline CDR1 is SGHNT and CDR2 YYREEE (reference sequence). The V end lost 3 bases, the J end lost 0 bases, and 18 bases lay between the germline ends. The CDR3 length is 17 residues. Here the CDR3 DNA reads TGTGCCAGCAGCTCGGGCAGGCTGATATACATGAACACTGAAGCTTTCTTT. Translation: CASSSGRLIYMNTEAFF.

CDR3 in amino acids: CASTILMTETYQETQYF. Written as DNA, the CDR3 is TGTGCCAGCACTATCCTGATGACAGAAACCTACCAAGAGACCCAGTACTTC. This chain connects TRBV5-6 to TRBJ2-5; possibly TRBD1 for D (5 bases). Germline V gene data show CDR1 as SGHDT and CDR2 as YYEEEE. Between the trimmed V and J ends, which lost 6 bases and 0 bases, there was a span of 21 bases. This CDR3 spans 17 amino acids.

The chain carries TRBV7-9 and TRBJ2-3, with 8 bases aligning to TRBD2. This CDR3 comprises 16 residues. Germline loops: CDR1 SEHNR, CDR2 FQNEAQ (reference sequence). J was trimmed by 2 bases and V by 1 base; bases with no gene match: 5. This chain's CDR3 is CASSLEGSGVTDTQYF. CDR3 bases: TGTGCCAGCAGCTTAGAGGGTAGCGGGGTCACAGATACGCAGTATTTT.

V usage is TRBV11-2 and J usage is TRBJ2-7; D possibly corresponds to TRBD2 (7 bases). The V end was cut by 5 bases, the J end by 4 bases, with 12 bases between. This CDR3 has 13 residues. CDR1 is SGHAT, CDR2 FQNNGV, per germline. CDR3 coding DNA: TGTGCCAGCAGCCGGGGGGCGGGTTACGAGCAGTACTTC. Translated, it gives CASSRGAGYEQYF.

The chain links TRBV2 to TRBJ2-7, with D perhaps matching TRBD2 (6 bases). This CDR3 spans 14 amino acids. Per germline, CDR1 SNHLY and CDR2 FYNNEI. Trimming removed 2 bases from V and 4 bases from J, with 12 bases in between. The CDR3 DNA follows: TGTGCCAGCAGTGAACGCCCGGGGGATTACGAGCAGTACTTC. Protein product: CASSERPGDYEQYF.

The V gene is TRBV30, the J gene TRBJ2-7; 8 bases are a match to TRBD1. The CDR3 covers 12 residues. From germline, CDR1 is GTSNPN and CDR2 SVGIG (reference sequence). Germline trimming cut 7 bases from V and 3 bases from J; bases unmatched to any gene: 5. The CDR3 bases are TGTGCCTTTGACAGGGGAGACTACGAGCAGTACTTC. Translating gives CAFDRGDYEQYF.

The chain has TRBV7-2 and TRBJ2-1, with 10 bases identical to TRBD1. This CDR3 has 15 residues. The V segment lost 4 bases and the J segment 5 bases; nucleotides outside the gene matches: 5. Germline V CDR1 and CDR2: SGHTA, FQGNSA. CDR3 sequence reads: CASSSRDRGDNEQFF. The CDR3 nucleotides are TGTGCCAGCAGCTCCCGGGACAGGGGAGACAATGAGCAGTTCTTC.

The CDR3: CASSLIAGAAYEQYF. The DNA for the CDR3 is TGTGCCAGCAGCTTGATCGCGGGAGCGGCCTACGAGCAGTACTTC. V gene TRBV7-8 combines with J gene TRBJ2-7, with TRBD2 matching 7 bases. The CDR3 is made up of 15 amino acids. CDR1 and CDR2 (germline): SGHVS, FQNEAQ. V dropped 3 bases and J dropped 2; count of bases not matched to a gene: 7.

V is TRBV28 and J is TRBJ1-1; 8 nucleotides match TRBD1. J was trimmed by 1 base and V by 6 bases; bases with no gene match: 7. The CDR3 sequence is 15 residues long. Looked up from germline, CDR1 is MDHEN and CDR2 is SYDVKM. CDR3 sequence (DNA): TGTGCCAGCAGAAAGGACAGGGAGGGGAACACTGAAGCTTTCTTT. The encoded protein is CASRKDREGNTEAFF.

The chain employs TRBV5-1 and TRBJ1-1; D possibly corresponds to TRBD1 (6 bases). Germline values: CDR1 SGHRS, CDR2 YFSETQ. The CDR3 is 16 amino acids. Trimming shortened V by 0 bases and J by 1 base, and 13 bases separated the two germline ends. In DNA form, the CDR3 reads TGCGCCAGCAGCTTGGAAGGGGGGTACACGAACACTGAAGCTTTCTTT. Its translation: CASSLEGGYTNTEAFF.

The chain has TRBV12-5 and TRBJ2-7; 10 nucleotides align to TRBD1. The CDR3 is 17 amino acids. Germline V gene sequence: CDR1 LGHNT, CDR2 FRNRAP. J was trimmed by 3 bases and V by 4 bases; bases with no gene match: 12. CDR3: CASGSPTGTGEFYEQYF. CDR3 in DNA: TGTGCTAGTGGTTCGCCCACCGGGACAGGGGAATTCTACGAGCAGTACTTC.

Only one count was recorded for this clone. CDR3 nucleotide sequence: TGTGCCAGTAGTCCTCCCAGGGAGCAGTACTTC. It encodes CASSPPREQYF. V usage is TRBV19 and J usage is TRBJ2-7; no clear D. This CDR3 is built from 11 residues. V shed 5 bases and J shed 7 bases, with 9 bases lying between them. CDR1 and CDR2 from the germline V gene are LNHDA and SQIVND (reference sequence).

The rearrangement uses TRBV20-1 and TRBJ2-7; no clear D. V was cut by 5 bases and J by 5 bases, with 7 bases left in between. Looked up from germline, CDR1 is DFQATT and CDR2 is SNEGSKA (reference sequence). CDR3 length equals 10 residues. CDR3 protein: CSAESDEQYF. The CDR3 DNA is TGCAGTGCTGAGAGCGACGAGCAGTACTTC.

A word on this clone: Other DNA sequences in this specimen translate into the identical CDR3. The chain uses TRBV19 and TRBJ2-7; D unclear. Trimming left V 5 bases short and J 0 bases short, with 8 bases between. The CDR3 extends over 13 amino acids. In germline, CDR1 is LNHDA, CDR2 SQIVND (reference sequence). The CDR3 DNA reads as TGTGCCAGTAGTCTAACAGTCTCCTACGAGCAGTACTTC. Its translation: CASSLTVSYEQYF. The full variable domain, in which reference TRBV19 and TRBJ2-7 provide the parts outside the CDR3, is DGGITQSPKYLFRKEGQNVTLSCEQNLNHDAMYWYRQDPGQGLRLIYYSQIVNDFQKGDIAEGYSVSREKKESFPLTVTSAQKNPTAFYLCASSLTVSYEQYFGPGTRLTVT.

This chain uses TRBV4-3 with TRBJ2-5, with 7 nucleotides matching TRBD2. The germline V gene has CDR1 LGHNA and CDR2 YSLEER. This CDR3 comprises 15 residues. The J segment lost 1 base and the V segment lost 1 base, leaving 3 bases of the junction unmatched. The CDR3 coding sequence is TGCGCCAGCAGCCAAGGTCCTAGCGGCCAAGAGACCCAGTACTTC. Translating gives CASSQGPSGQETQYF.

This clone was seen a single time. The chain combines TRBV6-5 with TRBJ2-7; no firm D call. CDR1 and CDR2 from the germline V gene are MNHEY and SVGAGI. V lost 0 bases to trimming and J lost 3 bases, with 15 bases between them. There are 16 residues in the CDR3. The CDR3 protein is CASSYSFGEIVYEQYF. The CDR3 bases are TGTGCCAGCAGTTACTCTTTCGGAGAAATAGTCTACGAGCAGTACTTC.

Points on this clone: The same CDR3 is also encoded by other DNA sequences in this sample. The chain has TRBV13 and TRBJ2-7; TRBD1 might be the D (5 bases). Trimming stripped 0 bases from V and 7 bases from J, with 10 bases between. The CDR3 has 13 residues. Germline values: CDR1 PRHDT, CDR2 FYEKMQ (reference sequence). The CDR3 DNA reads as TGTGCCAGCAGCTTAGGGGGGCCGGGTGAGCAGTACTTC. It specifies CASSLGGPGEQYF.

V usage is TRBV21-1 and J usage is TRBJ2-7; the table's D call TRBD2 went unverified against the DNA. TRBV21-1 constitutes a pseudogene. The CDR3 is made up of 19 amino acids. CDR3 sequence: CASSKVGTGKLAVAYEQYF. The CDR3 DNA sequence: TGTGCCAGCAGCAAAGTTGGTACTGGGAAACTAGCGGTAGCCTACGAGCAGTACTTC.

Written as DNA, the CDR3 is TGTGCCAGTAGTTGGGGGCAGGACTACGAGCAGTACTTC. This encodes CASSWGQDYEQYF. The chain is built from TRBV19 and TRBJ2-7; D is possibly TRBD1 (6 bases). The germline V gene has CDR1 LNHDA and CDR2 SQIVND (reference sequence). V shed 5 bases and J shed 3 bases, with 11 bases lying between them. The CDR3 spans 13 residues.

The CDR3 protein is CASSLGTGREQYF. CDR3 DNA sequence: TGCGCCAGCAGCTTGGGGACAGGAAGGGAGCAGTACTTC. This chain uses TRBV5-1 with TRBJ2-7, with 7 bases aligning to TRBD1. Germline CDR1 and CDR2: SGHRS and YFSETQ. This CDR3 is built from 13 residues. V lost 0 bases and J lost 7; bases outside the gene matches: 4.

The chain recombines TRBV4-1 with TRBJ1-4; 7 nucleotides align to TRBD1. CDR1 and CDR2 from the germline V gene are MGHRA and YSYEKL. This CDR3 is built from 15 residues. V shed 3 bases and J 8 bases; nucleotides not matched to a gene: 9. This CDR3 is CASSQETGIVEKLFF. For the CDR3, the DNA is TGCGCCAGCAGCCAGGAGACAGGGATCGTCGAAAAACTGTTTTTT.

The chain recombines TRBV15 with TRBJ1-3; D is possibly TRBD1 (5 bases). Germline V gene sequence: CDR1 LNHNV, CDR2 YYDKDF (reference sequence). CDR3 size: 18 residues. The V end lost 0 bases, the J end lost 2 bases, and 17 bases lay between the germline ends. Here the CDR3 reads CATSRDPVREITGNTIYF. CDR3 nucleotide sequence: TGTGCCACCAGCAGAGATCCAGTCAGGGAAATAACTGGAAACACCATATATTTT.

V is TRBV5-1 and J is TRBJ1-2; 10 bases agree with TRBD1. The CDR3 sequence is 15 residues long. Trimming took 4 bases from V and 5 from J; bases not matched to a gene: 8. Germline-derived CDR1 and CDR2 are SGHRS and YFSETQ. This chain's CDR3 is CASSRWDRGLYGYTF. The CDR3 DNA reads as TGCGCCAGCAGCCGGTGGGACAGGGGACTATATGGCTACACCTTC. Variable domain in full (rest from reference TRBV5-1 and TRBJ1-2): KAGVTQTPRYLIKTRGQQVTLSCSPISGHRSVSWYQQTPGQGLQFLFEYFSETQRNKGNFPGRFSGRQFSNSRSEMNVSTLELGDSALYLCASSRWDRGLYGYTFGSGTRLTVV.

This clone occurred once. The rearrangement joins TRBV11-2 to TRBJ2-7; D perhaps matches TRBD2 (5 bases). This CDR3 comprises 16 residues. CDR1 is SGHAT and CDR2 is FQNNGV in the germline V gene. The V gene lost 1 base and the J gene lost 2 bases, with 15 bases spanning the gap. The CDR3 loop reads CASSLGSSGLAYEQYF. CDR3 nucleotide sequence: TGTGCCAGCAGCTTAGGGTCCAGCGGACTCGCCTACGAGCAGTACTTC. The full variable domain, completed using reference TRBV11-2 and TRBJ2-7, is EAGVAQSPRYKIIEKRQSVAFWCNPISGHATLYWYQQILGQGPKLLIQFQNNGVVDDSQLPKDRFSAERLKGVDSTLKIQPAKLEDSAVYLCASSLGSSGLAYEQYFGPGTRLTVT.

This rearrangement joins TRBV6-6 to TRBJ1-4; D not certain. This CDR3 region has 14 residues. V was shortened by 5 bases and J by 8 bases, with 15 bases between the two germline ends. CDR1 MNHNY and CDR2 SVGAGI come from the germline V gene (reference sequence). This chain's CDR3 is CASSTGSPDEKLFF. In DNA, the CDR3 is TGTGCCAGCAGTACCGGCTCCCCCGACGAAAAACTGTTTTTT.